The T cell receptor (beta chain) described here comes from a study of blood T cell repertoires in COVID-19. In the study overall: COVID-19 samples, acute and convalescent, were from the United States, Italy and Spain.

The repertoire was sequenced with immunoSEQ multiplex PCR; TCRdb's copy has only in-frame clones and lacks some. The profile shows 50,000 to 80,000 clones, about 88% of them singletons. This clone was seen only once. In germline, CDR1 is SQVTM, CDR2 ANQGSEA. Trimming took 4 bases from V and 0 from J, leaving 16 bases between them. This CDR3 contains 16 residues. This sequence joins TRBV29-1 and TRBJ2-1; weak D call: TRBD1 (5 bases). The sequence was collected from a woman in her sixties or seventies with COVID-19, enrolled during active disease. Sequenced: peripheral blood. The CDR3 protein is CSVVPRADSSYNEQFF. CDR3 nucleotide sequence: TGCAGCGTTGTACCCCGGGCCGACAGCTCCTACAATGAGCAGTTCTTC.